This T cell receptor beta chain appears in the sequencing data of a study of blood T cell repertoires in COVID-19 (dated by TCRdb to 2018 to 2020). Regarding the complete study: Samples from collaborators originated in the United States, Italy and Spain and spanned both the acute and convalescent phases of COVID-19. Where HLA class I and class II types were available, the types were taken from metadata supplied by the sample provider, not from assay-based typing. The repertoires were released in a freely available public database intended as a resource for research on the immune response to SARS-CoV-2. Nearly every sample came with metadata listing a de-identified subject ID, COVID-19 status, age in years and sex. The material from the prospective study consisted of cDNA or gDNA derived from T cells, B-cell-depleted T cells, or PBMCs. The dataset comprised deeply sampled blood TCRbeta repertoires from subjects exposed to, actively infected with, or recovered from COVID-19. The samples were drawn from two sources: the first 160 participants of the ongoing ImmuneRACE study, and 1,200 or so subjects contributed by 6 global collaborators. Points the paper makes about the study in general: The quantity of clinical and demographic metadata differed by source and by participant and was supplied without curation.

TCRbeta CDR3 regions were amplified from genomic DNA by means of the immunoSEQ Assay, a bias-controlled multiplex PCR. In the source study's methods: Within the assay, amplification of reference gene primers was used to estimate how many nucleated cells each sample contained. To quantify the absolute abundance of each unique TCRbeta CDR3 rearrangement, sequence reads were collapsed and filtered. For each sample, productive Simpson clonality was calculated by taking the square root of Simpson's diversity index across productive rearrangements. TCRdb retrieved this table from immuneACCESS and kept in-frame rearrangements only. Not all clones are present; in checked studies, unresolved V genes account for under half, and no reason is known for the remainder. That table is the source of V, J and clone size, and D and trimming were worked out from the DNA. The sample table records fewer than 250,000 clones; 89% of these occur just once. Approximately 8.2% of the sample lies in the top ten.

Enrolling through a virtual design, the prospective study's participants ranged in age from roughly 18 to 89 years and lived across 24 United States geographic areas. To assign participants to cohorts, the prospective study relied on clinical history that participants themselves reported in a screening survey and a study questionnaire. For ImmuneRACE Cohort 3, a participant was defined as recovered based on two consecutive negative NP/OP PCR tests, clearance by a healthcare professional, or resolution of symptoms. In the prospective study, whole blood, serum and a nasopharyngeal or oropharyngeal swab were collected from each participant by mobile phlebotomists. Additional blood draws and questionnaires over a roughly two-month period could optionally be provided by prospective study participants. Before DNA extraction, prospective study blood samples were shipped either frozen or at room temperature.

This clone came up once. Which antigen it targets is not known. No base-level quality is on record; no much larger clone is a single base apart. Ends trimmed: V by 3 bases, J by 4 bases; bases unmatched to a gene: 9. According to the germline V gene, CDR1 reads SGDLS and CDR2 reads YYNGEE. The CDR3 contains 17 residues, cysteine and phenylalanine counted. The CDR3 DNA has 51 bases and is translated from base 1. This sequence was found in a woman aged 18-29 years who had recovered from COVID-19. Sequencing used PBMCs or T cells enriched from blood (not recorded which). The receptor chain draws on TRBV9 and TRBJ2-2, with 10 bases matching TRBD2. The encoded CDR3 is CASSEEPGLAVTGELFF. The nucleotides read TGTGCCAGCAGCGAGGAGCCAGGACTAGCGGTCACCGGGGAGCTGTTTTTT.